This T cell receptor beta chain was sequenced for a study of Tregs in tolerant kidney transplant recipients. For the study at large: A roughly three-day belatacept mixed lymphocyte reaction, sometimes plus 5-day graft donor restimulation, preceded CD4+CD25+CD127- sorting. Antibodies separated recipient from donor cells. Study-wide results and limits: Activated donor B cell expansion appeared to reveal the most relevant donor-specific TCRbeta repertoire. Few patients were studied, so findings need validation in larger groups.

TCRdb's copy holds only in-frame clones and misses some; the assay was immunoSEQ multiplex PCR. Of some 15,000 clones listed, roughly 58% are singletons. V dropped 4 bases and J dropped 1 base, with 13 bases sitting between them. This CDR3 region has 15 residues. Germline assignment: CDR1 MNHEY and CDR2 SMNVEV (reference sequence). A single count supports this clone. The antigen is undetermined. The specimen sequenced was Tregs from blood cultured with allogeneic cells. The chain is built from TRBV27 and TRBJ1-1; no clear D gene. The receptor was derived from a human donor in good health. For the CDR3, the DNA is TGTGCCAGCAGTTATCGTCAGGTCCCGAACACTGAAGCTTTCTTT. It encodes CASSYRQVPNTEAFF.